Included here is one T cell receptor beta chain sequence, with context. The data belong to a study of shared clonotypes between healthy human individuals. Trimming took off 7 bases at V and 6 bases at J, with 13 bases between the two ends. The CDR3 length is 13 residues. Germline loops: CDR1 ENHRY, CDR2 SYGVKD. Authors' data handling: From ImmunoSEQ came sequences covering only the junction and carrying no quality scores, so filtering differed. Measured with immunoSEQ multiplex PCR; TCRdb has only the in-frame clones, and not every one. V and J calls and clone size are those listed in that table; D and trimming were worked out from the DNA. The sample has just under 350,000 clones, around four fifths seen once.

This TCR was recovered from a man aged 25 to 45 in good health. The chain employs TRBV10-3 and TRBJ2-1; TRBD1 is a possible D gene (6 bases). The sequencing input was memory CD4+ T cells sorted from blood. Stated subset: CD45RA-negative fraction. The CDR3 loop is CAITGVGRNEQFF. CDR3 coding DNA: TGTGCCATCACAGGGGTCGGGCGCAATGAGCAGTTCTTC.